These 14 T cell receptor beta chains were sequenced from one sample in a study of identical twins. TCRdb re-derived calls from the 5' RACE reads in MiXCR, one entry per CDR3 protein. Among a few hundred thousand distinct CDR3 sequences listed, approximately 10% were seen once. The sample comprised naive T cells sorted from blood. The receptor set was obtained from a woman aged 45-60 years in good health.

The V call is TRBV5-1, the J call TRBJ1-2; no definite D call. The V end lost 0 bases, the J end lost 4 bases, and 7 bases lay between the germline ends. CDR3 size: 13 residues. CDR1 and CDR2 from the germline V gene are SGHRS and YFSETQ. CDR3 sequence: CASSLVVSYGYTF. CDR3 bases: TGCGCCAGCAGCTTGGTTGTGTCCTATGGCTACACCTTC.

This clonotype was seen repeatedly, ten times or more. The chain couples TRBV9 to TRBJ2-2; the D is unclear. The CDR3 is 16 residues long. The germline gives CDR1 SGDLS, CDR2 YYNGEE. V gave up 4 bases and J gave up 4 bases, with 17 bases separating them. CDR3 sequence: CASSPFVAEATGELFF. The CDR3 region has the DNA TGTGCCAGCAGCCCCTTTGTGGCTGAAGCCACCGGGGAGCTGTTTTTT.

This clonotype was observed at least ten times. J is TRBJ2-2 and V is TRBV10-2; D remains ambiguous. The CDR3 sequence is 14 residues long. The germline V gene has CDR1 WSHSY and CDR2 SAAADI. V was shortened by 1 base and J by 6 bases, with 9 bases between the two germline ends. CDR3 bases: TGCGCCAGCAGTGAGTACGGAAACCCCGGGGAGCTGTTTTTT. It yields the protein CASSEYGNPGELFF.

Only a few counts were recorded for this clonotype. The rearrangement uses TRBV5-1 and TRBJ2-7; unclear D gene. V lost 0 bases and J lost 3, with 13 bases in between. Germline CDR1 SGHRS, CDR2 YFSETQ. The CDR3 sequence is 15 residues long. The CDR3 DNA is TGCGCCAGCAGCTTGGCCGGTGGACCTCGCTACGAGCAGTACTTC. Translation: CASSLAGGPRYEQYF.

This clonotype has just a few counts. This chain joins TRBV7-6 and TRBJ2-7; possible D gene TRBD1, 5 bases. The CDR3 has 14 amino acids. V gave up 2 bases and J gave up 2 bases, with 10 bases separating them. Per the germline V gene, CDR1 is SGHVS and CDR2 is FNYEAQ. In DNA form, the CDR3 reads TGTGCCAGCAGCTTACAGGGAAACGCCTACGAGCAGTACTTC. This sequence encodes CASSLQGNAYEQYF.

The CDR3 sequence: CASSESLLGTGPGELFF. The CDR3 DNA reads TGCGCCAGCAGTGAGTCGCTACTCGGGACAGGGCCCGGGGAGCTGTTTTTT. The gene calls are TRBV10-2 and TRBJ2-2, with 9 positions matching TRBD1. The CDR3 extends over 17 amino acids. J lost 6 bases, V lost 0 bases, and 8 bases had no gene match. Germline CDR1 WSHSY, CDR2 SAAADI.

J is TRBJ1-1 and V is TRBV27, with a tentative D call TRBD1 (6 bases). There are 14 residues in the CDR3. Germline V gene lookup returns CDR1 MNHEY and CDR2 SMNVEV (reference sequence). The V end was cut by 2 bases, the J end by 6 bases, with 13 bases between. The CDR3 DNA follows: TGTGCCAGCAGTTTACCTACAGGGACGGCTGAAGCTTTCTTT. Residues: CASSLPTGTAEAFF.

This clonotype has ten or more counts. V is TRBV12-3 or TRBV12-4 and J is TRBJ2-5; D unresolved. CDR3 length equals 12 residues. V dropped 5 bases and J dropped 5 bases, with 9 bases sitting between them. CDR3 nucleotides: TGTGCCAGCAGTCGATCCCCGGAGACCCAGTACTTC. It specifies CASSRSPETQYF.

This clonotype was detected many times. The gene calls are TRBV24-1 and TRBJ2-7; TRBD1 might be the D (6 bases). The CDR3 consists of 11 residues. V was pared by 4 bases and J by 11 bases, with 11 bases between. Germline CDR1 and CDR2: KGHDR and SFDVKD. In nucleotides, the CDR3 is TGTGCCACCAGTGAAGCTGGACAGAAGTACTTC. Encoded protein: CATSEAGQKYF.

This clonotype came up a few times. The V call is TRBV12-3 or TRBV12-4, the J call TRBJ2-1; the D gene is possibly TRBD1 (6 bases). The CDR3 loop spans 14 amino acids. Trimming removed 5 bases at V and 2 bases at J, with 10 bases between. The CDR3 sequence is CASSRQAPYNEQFF. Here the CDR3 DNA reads TGTGCCAGCAGTAGACAGGCCCCCTACAATGAGCAGTTCTTC.

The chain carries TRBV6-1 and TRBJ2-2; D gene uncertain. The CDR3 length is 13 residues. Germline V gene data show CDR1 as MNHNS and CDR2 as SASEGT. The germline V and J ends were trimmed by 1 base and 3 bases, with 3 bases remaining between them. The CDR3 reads CASSEVYTGELFF. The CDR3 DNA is TGTGCCAGCAGTGAAGTGTACACCGGGGAGCTGTTTTTT.

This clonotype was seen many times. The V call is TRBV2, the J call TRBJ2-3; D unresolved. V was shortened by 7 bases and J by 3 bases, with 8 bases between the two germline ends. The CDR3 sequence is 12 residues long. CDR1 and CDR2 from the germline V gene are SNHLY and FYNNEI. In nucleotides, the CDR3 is TGTGCCAGCACCCCGAAAACAGATACGCAGTATTTT. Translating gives CASTPKTDTQYF. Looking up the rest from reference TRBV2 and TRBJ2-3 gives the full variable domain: EPEVTQTPSHQVTQMGQEVILRCVPISNHLYFYWYRQILGQKVEFLVSFYNNEISEKSEIFDDQFSVERPDGSNFTLKIRSTKLEDSAMYFCASTPKTDTQYFGPGTRLTVL.

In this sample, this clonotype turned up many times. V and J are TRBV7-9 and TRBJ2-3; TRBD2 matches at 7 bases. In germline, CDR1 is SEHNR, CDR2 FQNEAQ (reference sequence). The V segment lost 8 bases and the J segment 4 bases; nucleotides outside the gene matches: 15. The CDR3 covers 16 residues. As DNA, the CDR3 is TGTGCCAGCGATCCCGCAGAGGGAGGGCCCCCAGATACGCAGTATTTT. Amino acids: CASDPAEGGPPDTQYF.

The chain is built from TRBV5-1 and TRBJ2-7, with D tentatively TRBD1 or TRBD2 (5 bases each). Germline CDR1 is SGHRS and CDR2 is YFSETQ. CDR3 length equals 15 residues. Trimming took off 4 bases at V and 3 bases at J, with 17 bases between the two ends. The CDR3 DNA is TGCGCCAGCAGCGCCTACCGGGACGCGGGCTACGAGCAGTACTTC. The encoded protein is CASSAYRDAGYEQYF.